The 17 T cell receptor beta chains below all came from one sample that was sequenced in a study of shared clonotypes between healthy human individuals. Measured with immunoSEQ multiplex PCR; TCRdb has only the in-frame clones, and not every one. The sample includes about 2.3 million clones, 85% to 95% of them seen just once. Sequencing input: naive CD4+ T cells from PBMCs. The subset here: CD45RA+ positively selected. These receptors came from a man aged 18 to 30 in good health. Some clones in this sample may be carry-over from other donors' samples.

This clone was recorded once. This chain joins TRBV7-2 and TRBJ2-2; no reliable D call. Germline CDR1 reads SGHTA; CDR2 reads FQGNSA. The CDR3 has 14 residues. V lost 3 bases to trimming and J lost 6 bases, with 11 bases between them. CDR3: CASSFQLPPGELFF. The CDR3 DNA reads as TGTGCCAGCAGCTTTCAACTCCCTCCCGGGGAGCTGTTTTTT.

The chain uses TRBV4-2 and TRBJ2-3; possibly TRBD1 for D (6 bases). Per germline, CDR1 LGHNA and CDR2 YNFKEQ. Trimming removed 1 base at V and 1 base at J, with 9 bases between. This CDR3 has 15 amino acids. The CDR3 region has the DNA TGTGCCAGCAGCCAAGGTCACAGGGGCACAGATACGCAGTATTTT. It specifies CASSQGHRGTDTQYF.

V gene TRBV21-1 combines with J gene TRBJ2-7; the table assigns TRBD1, which was not confirmed against the DNA. TRBV21-1 is a documented pseudogene. The CDR3 covers 16 residues. Here the CDR3 reads CASSVRTACGTYEQYF. The CDR3 nucleotides are TGTGCCAGCAGCGTTCGGACAGCCTGTGGGACCTACGAGCAGTACTTC.

V is TRBV5-1 and J is TRBJ2-4; maybe TRBD2 (5 bases). Trimming cost V 0 bases and J 1 base, with 14 bases left between them. Germline-derived CDR1 and CDR2 are SGHRS and YFSETQ. The CDR3 runs 17 residues. The DNA of the CDR3 is TGCGCCAGCAGCTTGGTAACGGCGGACTCCGCCAAAAACATTCAGTACTTC. Encoded protein: CASSLVTADSAKNIQYF.

CDR3 bases: TGTGCCAGCAGCCGGCGGGACAGAGCAGTAAGGGGCTACACCTTC. Translating gives CASSRRDRAVRGYTF. J is TRBJ1-2 and V is TRBV28; TRBD1 matches at 7 bases. Germline CDR1 MDHEN, CDR2 SYDVKM. V lost 6 bases, J lost 8 bases, and 15 bases stayed unmatched. The CDR3 contains 15 residues.

This clone has only one observation. The chain uses TRBV7-9 and TRBJ2-7; D not resolved. The V gene's germline CDR1 is SEHNR and CDR2 FQNEAQ (reference sequence). Trimming cost V 1 base and J 4 bases, with 17 bases left between them. The CDR3 runs to 16 residues. CDR3 in amino acids: CASSLVSWYESYEQYF. DNA of the CDR3: TGTGCCAGCAGCTTAGTCTCTTGGTATGAGTCTTACGAGCAGTACTTC.

To note about this clone: At one boundary the junction diverges from the germline segment, which might be a read error. The chain has TRBV5-1 and TRBJ2-5; tentatively, D is TRBD1 or TRBD2 (5 bases each). The CDR3 covers 12 residues. Germline CDR1 reads SGHRS; CDR2 reads YFSETQ. The CDR3 is CASSLEIGPGHF. In nucleotides, the CDR3 is TGCGCCAGCAGCTTGGAAATAGGACCGGGGCACTTC. Supplemented by reference TRBV5-1 and TRBJ2-5, the full variable domain reads KAGVTQTPRYLIKTRGQQVTLSCSPISGHRSVSWYQQTPGQGLQFLFEYFSETQRNKGNFPGRFSGRQFSNSRSEMNVSTLELGDSALYLCASSLEIGPGHFGPGTRLLVL.

The chain links TRBV10-3 to TRBJ2-5; a weak D match, TRBD1 (6 bases). The V gene's germline CDR1 is ENHRY and CDR2 SYGVKD. V dropped 10 bases and J dropped 2 bases, with 11 bases sitting between them. This CDR3 has 12 amino acids. CDR3 loop: CATTGDQETQYF. CDR3 DNA sequence: TGTGCCACGACAGGAGATCAAGAGACCCAGTACTTC.

This chain links TRBV7-2 with TRBJ2-7, with a weak D call TRBD2 (5 bases). Trimming pared 5 bases from V and 4 bases from J, leaving 18 bases between. The CDR3 loop spans 15 amino acids. CDR1 is SGHTA and CDR2 is FQGNSA in the germline V gene. Written as DNA, the CDR3 is TGTGCCAGCAGCCCCCGCCGAGGGCGTATATACGAGCAGTACTTC. Amino acid sequence: CASSPRRGRIYEQYF.

The CDR3 loop reads CASSPRPQETQYF. DNA of the CDR3: TGTGCCAGCAGCCCCCGACCACAAGAGACCCAGTACTTC. V and J are TRBV11-3 and TRBJ2-5; D is uncertain. The length of the CDR3 is 13 residues. Germline CDR1 is SGHNT and CDR2 is YENEEA. V shed 5 bases and J shed 2 bases, with 9 bases lying between them.

The rearrangement links TRBV7-9 to TRBJ2-7; D may correspond to TRBD1 or TRBD2 (5 bases each). V lost 5 bases, J lost 6 bases, and 14 bases lay in between. CDR3 size: 13 residues. The germline gives CDR1 SEHNR, CDR2 FQNEAQ (reference sequence). This CDR3 is CASSLRGSLEQYF. CDR3 nucleotide sequence: TGTGCCAGCAGCCTCCGGGGCAGTCTCGAGCAGTACTTC.

This chain links TRBV19 with TRBJ1-2; TRBD1 agrees at 7 bases. The CDR3 spans 13 residues. J was trimmed by 6 bases and V by 4 bases; bases with no gene match: 5. From germline, CDR1 is LNHDA and CDR2 SQIVND (reference sequence). CDR3 loop: CASSTTGSDGYTF. CDR3 coding DNA: TGTGCCAGTAGTACGACAGGGTCTGATGGCTACACCTTC. Full variable domain (rest looked up from reference TRBV19 and TRBJ1-2): DGGITQSPKYLFRKEGQNVTLSCEQNLNHDAMYWYRQDPGQGLRLIYYSQIVNDFQKGDIAEGYSVSREKKESFPLTVTSAQKNPTAFYLCASSTTGSDGYTFGSGTRLTVV.

This chain connects TRBV28 to TRBJ2-1; 8 bases are shared with TRBD2. Germline trimming cut 0 bases from V and 9 bases from J; bases unmatched to any gene: 7. CDR3 length: 15 amino acids. CDR1 and CDR2 (germline): MDHEN, SYDVKM. The CDR3 region is CASSLWGLAGAEQFF. The DNA for the CDR3 is TGTGCCAGCAGTTTATGGGGCCTAGCGGGTGCTGAGCAGTTCTTC.

In its sample, this clone was seen once. The CDR3 reads CASSQADEQFF. DNA of the CDR3: TGCGCCAGCAGCCAAGCAGATGAGCAGTTCTTC. This chain links TRBV4-1 with TRBJ2-1; no clear D gene. Germline values: CDR1 MGHRA, CDR2 YSYEKL. The CDR3 runs to 11 residues. Trimming took off 1 base at V and 8 bases at J, with 3 bases between the two ends.

This clone was seen a single time. The CDR3 nucleotides are TGTGCCAGCAGCTTAACGTCAGGGGGCACTGAAGCTTTCTTT. This translates into CASSLTSGGTEAFF. This sequence joins TRBV7-9 and TRBJ1-1, with 7 positions matching TRBD1. J was trimmed by 4 bases and V by 2 bases; bases with no gene match: 4. This CDR3 comprises 14 residues. Germline CDR1 is SEHNR and CDR2 is FQNEAQ (reference sequence).

J is TRBJ1-1 and V is TRBV28; TRBD1 matches 8 bases. Trimming took 6 bases from V and 3 from J; bases not matched to a gene: 12. The CDR3 runs to 16 residues. Germline values: CDR1 MDHEN, CDR2 SYDVKM. CDR3 sequence: CASSAPGQGGHTEAFF. CDR3 sequence (DNA): TGTGCCAGCAGCGCGCCCGGACAGGGCGGTCACACTGAAGCTTTCTTT.

The gene calls are TRBV7-2 and TRBJ2-1; the D gene is possibly TRBD2 (6 bases). The CDR3 totals 17 residues. V lost 2 bases and J lost 4, with 18 bases in between. Germline V gene lookup returns CDR1 SGHTA and CDR2 FQGNSA. The CDR3 region is CASSLMGQEGYYNEQFF. The CDR3 region has the DNA TGTGCCAGCAGCTTAATGGGGCAGGAGGGTTATTACAATGAGCAGTTCTTC.